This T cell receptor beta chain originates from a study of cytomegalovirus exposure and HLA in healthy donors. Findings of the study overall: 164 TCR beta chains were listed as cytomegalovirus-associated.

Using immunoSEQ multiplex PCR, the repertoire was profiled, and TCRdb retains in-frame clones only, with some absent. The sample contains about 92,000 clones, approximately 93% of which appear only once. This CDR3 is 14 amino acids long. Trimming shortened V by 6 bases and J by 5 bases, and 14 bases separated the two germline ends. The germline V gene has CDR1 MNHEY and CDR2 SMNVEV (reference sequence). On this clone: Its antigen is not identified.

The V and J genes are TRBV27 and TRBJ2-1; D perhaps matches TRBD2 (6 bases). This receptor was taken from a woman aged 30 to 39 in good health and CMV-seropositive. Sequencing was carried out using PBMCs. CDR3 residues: CASSRNLANNEQFF. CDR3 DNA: TGTGCCAGCAGCCGAAATCTAGCGAACAATGAGCAGTTCTTC.